A single sample gave rise to the 2 T cell receptor beta chains below, sequenced in a study of cytomegalovirus exposure and HLA in healthy donors. Primers for the PCR totalled 60 Vbeta and 13 Jbeta. TCRdb's table, derived via immunoSEQ multiplex PCR, lists solely in-frame clones and lacks some. The sample lists roughly 100,000 clones, more than 65% occurring once. The sequencing sample was made of PBMCs. Receptor source: a human donor in good health.

The chain combines TRBV7-2 with TRBJ2-1, with 9 bases lining up with TRBD1. Germline assignment: CDR1 SGHTA and CDR2 FQGNSA. CDR3 length: 13 amino acids. Germline trimming cut 5 bases from V and 12 bases from J; bases unmatched to any gene: 8. The CDR3 sequence: CASSEGTGQGQFF. The CDR3 nucleotides are TGTGCCAGCAGCGAGGGGACGGGACAGGGGCAGTTCTTC.

The chain recombines TRBV30 with TRBJ2-2, with unresolved D. The CDR3 is made up of 11 amino acids. Germline-derived CDR1 and CDR2 are GTSNPN and SVGIG (reference sequence). Deletions cut 3 bases from V and 7 bases from J, with 6 bases between. CDR3 residues: CAWSPFGELFF. For the CDR3, the DNA is TGTGCCTGGAGCCCCTTCGGGGAGCTGTTTTTT.